A selection of T cell receptor beta chains follows, all from one sample in a study of cytomegalovirus exposure and HLA in healthy donors. The repertoire was sequenced with immunoSEQ multiplex PCR; TCRdb's copy has only in-frame clones and lacks some. The data show 85,000 to 100,000 clones, around three quarters seen once. Input material: PBMCs. These TCRs come from a young man in good health and CMV-seronegative. Each CDR3 is given with its conserved first and last residue. Each record gives: CDR3 protein, CDR3 DNA, V gene, D gene, clone size, J gene. The D gene is left open where the match is weak. Clone size is not always given. Where it is, it says once, few, many or a class for expanded clones.

CDR3: CASSKLKPIDRGQHTQYF; DNA: TGTGCCAGCAGCAAATTGAAACCTATCGACAGGGGGCAACATACGCAGTATTTT; V: TRBV21-1; D: -; size: -; J: TRBJ2-3
CDR3: CASSQWGDSTDTQYF; DNA: TGTGCCAGCAGCCAATGGGGGGACAGCACAGATACGCAGTATTTT; V: TRBV14; D: -; size: -; J: TRBJ2-3
CDR3: CAWSVSGPNTEAFF; DNA: TGTGCCTGGAGTGTTTCAGGGCCGAACACTGAAGCTTTCTTT; V: TRBV30; D: -; size: -; J: TRBJ1-1
CDR3: CASSIGTSGELSQETQYF; DNA: TGCGCCAGCAGCATAGGGACTAGCGGGGAACTTTCACAAGAGACCCAGTACTTC; V: TRBV4-1; D: TRBD2; size: -; J: TRBJ2-5
CDR3: CASRRRGGNQPQHF; DNA: TGTGCCAGCAGGAGACGGGGAGGCAATCAGCCCCAGCATTTT; V: TRBV28; D: -; size: -; J: TRBJ1-5
CDR3: CASTRFGLAGSTDTQYF; DNA: TGTGCCAGCACTCGGTTCGGACTAGCGGGAAGCACAGATACGCAGTATTTT; V: TRBV2; D: TRBD2; size: -; J: TRBJ2-3
CDR3: CAWSRDRPYGYTF; DNA: TGTGCCTGGAGTAGGGACAGACCTTATGGCTACACCTTC; V: TRBV30; D: TRBD1; size: few; J: TRBJ1-2
CDR3: CASSLTGNQPQHF; DNA: TGTGCCAGCAGCTTGACAGGCAATCAGCCCCAGCATTTT; V: TRBV5-8; D: -; size: -; J: TRBJ1-5
CDR3: CASSQRDTGLSNYGYTF; DNA: TGTGCCAGCAGCCAGAGGGACACCGGATTATCGAACTATGGCTACACCTTC; V: TRBV14; D: -; size: -; J: TRBJ1-2
CDR3: CASSEMQGNQPQHF; DNA: TGTGCCAGCAGTGAAATGCAGGGTAATCAGCCCCAGCATTTT; V: TRBV2; D: -; size: -; J: TRBJ1-5
CDR3: CAWTSQETQYF; DNA: TGTGCCTGGACATCCCAAGAGACCCAGTACTTC; V: TRBV30; D: -; size: -; J: TRBJ2-5
CDR3: CASGLIGQGREQFF; DNA: TGTGCTAGTGGTTTGATAGGACAGGGACGAGAGCAGTTCTTC; V: TRBV12-5; D: TRBD1; size: once; J: TRBJ2-1
CDR3: CASSLGGHGGRTF; DNA: TGTGCCAGCAGCCTGGGGGGGCACGGCGGGCGCACCTTC; V: TRBV5-6; D: -; size: -; J: TRBJ1-2
CDR3: CASSLPRQNQETQYF; DNA: TGTGCCAGCTCCCTACCTCGACAGAACCAAGAGACCCAGTACTTC; V: TRBV18; D: -; size: -; J: TRBJ2-5
CDR3: CASSHQTSGGANEQFF; DNA: TGCGCCAGCAGCCACCAGACTAGCGGGGGGGCAAATGAGCAGTTCTTC; V: TRBV4-3; D: TRBD2; size: -; J: TRBJ2-1
CDR3: CASSQDGRTEAFF; DNA: TGCGCCAGCAGCCAAGATGGGCGCACTGAAGCTTTCTTT; V: TRBV4-3; D: -; size: -; J: TRBJ1-1
CDR3: CASSPDSNTEAFF; DNA: TGTGCCAGCAGCCCCGACTCGAACACTGAAGCTTTCTTT; V: TRBV9; D: -; size: -; J: TRBJ1-1
CDR3: CASSETGYGYTF; DNA: TGTGCCAGCAGTGAGACAGGCTATGGCTACACCTTC; V: TRBV2; D: -; size: -; J: TRBJ1-2
CDR3: CASSAGTKVGTEAFF; DNA: TGTGCCAGTAGCGCCGGGACAAAAGTGGGCACTGAAGCTTTCTTT; V: TRBV19; D: -; size: -; J: TRBJ1-1
CDR3: CASSLVFLGQGATGELFF; DNA: TGTGCCAGCAGCTTGGTGTTCTTGGGACAGGGGGCCACCGGGGAGCTGTTTTTT; V: TRBV5-6; D: TRBD1; size: few; J: TRBJ2-2
CDR3: CASSDVGQGFSSTDTQYF; DNA: TGTGCCAGCAGTGACGTGGGACAGGGTTTTAGTAGCACAGATACGCAGTATTTT; V: TRBV6-4; D: TRBD1; size: -; J: TRBJ2-3
CDR3: CASSLESGLFEAFF; DNA: TGCGCCAGCAGCTTGGAGTCAGGGCTGTTTGAAGCTTTCTTT; V: TRBV5-1; D: -; size: -; J: TRBJ1-1
CDR3: CASKPGTGTNYGYTF; DNA: TGTGCCAGCAAACCTGGGACAGGGACTAACTATGGCTACACCTTC; V: TRBV27; D: TRBD1; size: -; J: TRBJ1-2
CDR3: CASSGHIANYGYTF; DNA: TGTGCCAGCAGCGGACACATAGCTAACTATGGCTACACCTTC; V: TRBV14; D: -; size: -; J: TRBJ1-2
CDR3: CASRGIRDRGLYEQYF; DNA: TGTGCCAGCAGAGGGATCCGGGACAGGGGGCTGTACGAGCAGTACTTC; V: TRBV27; D: TRBD1; size: few; J: TRBJ2-7
CDR3: CASTPKNRDEQFF; DNA: TGTGCCAGCACCCCTAAAAATAGAGATGAGCAGTTCTTC; V: TRBV6-5; D: -; size: -; J: TRBJ2-1
CDR3: CASSLEAVSDTEAFF; DNA: TGCGCCAGCAGCTTGGAAGCAGTTAGCGACACTGAAGCTTTCTTT; V: TRBV5-1; D: -; size: -; J: TRBJ1-1
CDR3: CASSGTDTSGNTIYF; DNA: TGTGCCAGCAGCGGGACTGACACCTCTGGAAACACCATATATTTT; V: TRBV5-6; D: -; size: -; J: TRBJ1-3
CDR3: CASSQRTGGAGELFF; DNA: TGTGCCAGCAGCCAGAGGACAGGGGGAGCCGGGGAGCTGTTTTTT; V: TRBV4-2; D: TRBD1; size: -; J: TRBJ2-2
CDR3: CASSLLGAATYGYTF; DNA: TGTGCCAGCAGTTTATTGGGGGCGGCGACTTATGGCTACACCTTC; V: TRBV28; D: -; size: -; J: TRBJ1-2
CDR3: CAWSVGGGTYEQYF; DNA: TGTGCCTGGAGTGTAGGGGGGGGAACCTACGAGCAGTACTTC; V: TRBV30; D: -; size: -; J: TRBJ2-7
CDR3: CASSLLLAGGPETQYF; DNA: TGTGCCAGCAGTTTATTGCTAGCGGGAGGGCCGGAGACCCAGTACTTC; V: TRBV27; D: TRBD2; size: -; J: TRBJ2-5
CDR3: CASSLGGGRVTDTQYF; DNA: TGTGCCAGCAGCCTAGGGGGGGGCAGGGTGACAGATACGCAGTATTTT; V: TRBV7-2; D: -; size: -; J: TRBJ2-3
CDR3: CASSATGTEAFF; DNA: TGTGCCAGCAGCGCGACAGGGACTGAAGCTTTCTTT; V: TRBV7-9; D: TRBD1; size: -; J: TRBJ1-1
CDR3: CASSFNGFGDTQYF; DNA: TGTGCCAGCAGCTTTAACGGGTTTGGGGATACGCAGTATTTT; V: TRBV6-4; D: -; size: -; J: TRBJ2-3
CDR3: CASSLFGGFDKNTEAFF; DNA: TGTGCCAGCAGCTTGTTTGGAGGATTTGATAAGAACACTGAAGCTTTCTTT; V: TRBV5-6; D: -; size: -; J: TRBJ1-1
CDR3: CASSQDSRTSTDTQYF; DNA: TGTGCCAGCAGCCAAGATTCCCGGACTAGCACAGATACGCAGTATTTT; V: TRBV4-2; D: -; size: -; J: TRBJ2-3
CDR3: CASSSQDGNSYNEQFF; DNA: TGTGCCAGCAGCTCGCAGGACGGGAACTCCTACAATGAGCAGTTCTTC; V: TRBV7-9; D: -; size: -; J: TRBJ2-1
CDR3: CASSPDNQNTGELFF; DNA: TGCGCCAGCAGCCCGGACAACCAGAACACCGGGGAGCTGTTTTTT; V: TRBV4-3; D: -; size: few; J: TRBJ2-2
CDR3: CASSVSSPGTDTQYF; DNA: TGTGCCAGTAGTGTGTCCTCCCCGGGCACAGATACGCAGTATTTT; V: TRBV19; D: -; size: -; J: TRBJ2-3
CDR3: CASHGRGGANVLTF; DNA: TGTGCCAGCCACGGCAGGGGTGGGGCCAACGTCCTGACTTTC; V: TRBV27; D: -; size: -; J: TRBJ2-6
CDR3: CASSLTVYRGSNQPQHF; DNA: TGTGCCAGCAGCTTAACAGTCTACAGGGGGAGCAATCAGCCCCAGCATTTT; V: TRBV7-2; D: TRBD1; size: -; J: TRBJ1-5
CDR3: CASSARQGGTQPQHF; DNA: TGTGCCAGCAGTGCGAGGCAGGGAGGGACCCAGCCCCAGCATTTT; V: TRBV2; D: -; size: -; J: TRBJ1-5
CDR3: CASSQDLSRRGYNEQFF; DNA: TGCGCCAGCAGCCAAGATCTATCCCGAAGAGGCTACAATGAGCAGTTCTTC; V: TRBV4-3; D: -; size: -; J: TRBJ2-1
CDR3: CASSFRDSRGGYTF; DNA: TGTGCCAGCAGTTTCCGGGACAGCAGGGGAGGCTACACCTTC; V: TRBV28; D: TRBD1; size: -; J: TRBJ1-2
CDR3: CASSTPPGGTDTQYF; DNA: TGTGCCAGCAGCACACCCCCGGGAGGCACAGATACGCAGTATTTT; V: TRBV7-9; D: -; size: -; J: TRBJ2-3
CDR3: CASTGGAGGIDTQYF; DNA: TGTGCCAGCACCGGGGGGGCGGGGGGGATAGATACGCAGTATTTT; V: TRBV5-6; D: TRBD2; size: medium-sized; J: TRBJ2-3
CDR3: CASRAGANTGELFF; DNA: TGTGCCAGCAGGGCGGGGGCTAACACCGGGGAGCTGTTTTTT; V: TRBV2; D: -; size: few; J: TRBJ2-2
CDR3: CASIVPGVAGANVLTF; DNA: TGTGCCAGCATCGTGCCGGGGGTCGCTGGGGCCAACGTCCTGACTTTC; V: TRBV7-8; D: -; size: -; J: TRBJ2-6
CDR3: CASSKERAPGQGTDTQYF; DNA: TGTGCCAGCAGCAAAGAACGTGCTCCCGGACAGGGCACAGATACGCAGTATTTT; V: TRBV21-1; D: -; size: -; J: TRBJ2-3
CDR3: CASSRGQASGNTIYF; DNA: TGTGCCAGCAGCCGGGGACAGGCCTCTGGAAACACCATATATTTT; V: TRBV6-5; D: TRBD1; size: -; J: TRBJ1-3
CDR3: CASSPQFSGKSTDTQYF; DNA: TGTGCCAGCTCACCTCAATTTAGCGGAAAAAGCACAGATACGCAGTATTTT; V: TRBV18; D: -; size: -; J: TRBJ2-3
CDR3: CASSLTRYEQYF; DNA: TGTGCCAGCAGCCTCACTAGATACGAGCAGTACTTC; V: TRBV7-9; D: -; size: -; J: TRBJ2-7
CDR3: CASSIAGTEYNSPLHF; DNA: TGTGCCAGCAGCATTGCCGGGACAGAGTATAATTCACCCCTCCACTTT; V: TRBV7-2; D: TRBD1; size: -; J: TRBJ1-6
CDR3: CAISELAGRTYYEQYF; DNA: TGTGCCATCAGTGAGTTAGCGGGCCGGACATACTACGAGCAGTACTTC; V: TRBV10-3; D: TRBD2; size: -; J: TRBJ2-7
CDR3: CAWSVETGKTYGYTF; DNA: TGTGCCTGGAGTGTCGAGACAGGAAAAACATATGGCTACACCTTC; V: TRBV30; D: -; size: -; J: TRBJ1-2
CDR3: CASTPSGFPPGF; DNA: TGTGCCAGCACCCCGTCAGGGTTCCCGCCAGGGTTC; V: TRBV5-6; D: -; size: -; J: TRBJ2-7